The next 21 T cell receptor beta chains were all read from a single sample in a study of shared clonotypes between healthy human individuals. Produced via immunoSEQ multiplex PCR; TCRdb's table is partial and in-frame only. The profile shows 2 million to 3 million clones, 80% to 95% of them singletons. Sequencing was carried out using naive CD4+ T cells from PBMCs. Subset in this sample: CD45RA+ positively selected. The receptor set was obtained from a young man in good health. Some clones in this sample may be carry-over from other donors' samples.

This clone was found a few times. The J gene is TRBJ1-1, the V gene TRBV28; D unclear. The length of the CDR3 is 14 residues. CDR1 and CDR2 (germline): MDHEN, SYDVKM. The ends were cut back, 3 bases at V and 3 bases at J, with 11 bases in the middle. CDR3 DNA: TGTGCCAGCAGTTTTCGTCGGGTGGACACTGAAGCTTTCTTT. Translation: CASSFRRVDTEAFF.

This chain connects TRBV27 to TRBJ2-1; D not resolved. The CDR3 has 12 amino acids. Germline-derived CDR1 and CDR2 are MNHEY and SMNVEV (reference sequence). V shed 8 bases and J shed 13 bases, with 18 bases lying between them. In DNA, the CDR3 is TGTGCCAGCTCCAGCTCGACCATCTCACAGTTCTTC. Amino acids: CASSSSTISQFF.

The rearrangement joins TRBV7-6 to TRBJ2-7; tentatively, D is TRBD2 (6 bases). Germline V gene sequence: CDR1 SGHVS, CDR2 FNYEAQ. Trimming left V 1 base short and J 0 bases short, with 13 bases between. This CDR3 spans 16 amino acids. CDR3 loop: CASSLGSRGTSYEQYF. Here the CDR3 DNA reads TGTGCCAGCAGCTTAGGGTCCCGCGGGACCTCCTACGAGCAGTACTTC.

This sequence joins TRBV7-9 and TRBJ2-1, with 8 bases matching TRBD2. This CDR3 is 15 amino acids long. Germline V CDR1 and CDR2: SEHNR, FQNEAQ (reference sequence). V gave up 5 bases and J gave up 4 bases; unmatched junction bases: 7. The CDR3 protein is CASSLTSEVYNEQFF. The DNA of the CDR3 is TGTGCCAGCAGCCTGACTAGCGAAGTATACAATGAGCAGTTCTTC.

The chain combines TRBV6-6 with TRBJ1-3; D unclear. This CDR3 region has 15 residues. Trimming removed 0 bases at V and 2 bases at J, with 8 bases between. Germline lookup yields CDR1 MNHNY and CDR2 SVGAGI (reference sequence). The CDR3 here is CASSYSVRAGNTIYF. Here the CDR3 DNA reads TGTGCCAGCAGTTACTCGGTACGGGCTGGAAACACCATATATTTT.

The chain recombines TRBV7-2 with TRBJ2-5; D is perhaps TRBD2 (6 bases). V was shortened by 5 bases and J by 5 bases, with 21 bases between the two germline ends. Germline V gives CDR1 SGHTA, CDR2 FQGNSA. This CDR3 has 16 amino acids. This CDR3 reads CASSPAGYPIKETQYF. Written as DNA, the CDR3 is TGTGCCAGCAGCCCAGCGGGCTACCCCATCAAGGAGACCCAGTACTTC.

This chain uses TRBV29-1 with TRBJ1-2, with TRBD1 matching 9 bases. V shed 6 bases and J 7 bases; nucleotides not matched to a gene: 15. The CDR3 runs to 15 residues. Germline V gene data show CDR1 as SQVTM and CDR2 as ANQGSEA. CDR3: CSVLSHRGRPGGYTF. The CDR3 coding sequence is TGCAGCGTCCTCTCCCACAGGGGGCGCCCGGGTGGCTACACCTTC.

The rearrangement uses TRBV5-4 and TRBJ1-5, with D possibly being TRBD1 (6 bases). V lost 0 bases, J lost 5 bases, and 9 bases lay in between. This CDR3 is built from 14 residues. Germline assignment: CDR1 SGHNT and CDR2 YYREEE (reference sequence). CDR3 amino acids: CASSLAGVDQPQHF. In DNA form, the CDR3 reads TGTGCCAGCAGCTTGGCAGGGGTTGATCAGCCCCAGCATTTT.

The chain combines TRBV25-1 with TRBJ1-2; the D gene is possibly TRBD1 (5 bases). V was trimmed by 6 bases and J by 5 bases, leaving 13 bases between them. Germline V gene data show CDR1 as MGHDK and CDR2 as SYGVNS. The CDR3 has 13 residues. Here the CDR3 DNA reads TGTGCCAGCAGCAGGAACAGGAATTATGGCTACACCTTC. Protein product: CASSRNRNYGYTF.

This clone was counted a single time. In the same sample, other DNA sequences code for this CDR3. The gene calls are TRBV27 and TRBJ1-5; D not resolved. Germline V gene data show CDR1 as MNHEY and CDR2 as SMNVEV (reference sequence). Between the trimmed V and J ends, which lost 3 bases and 2 bases, there was a span of 5 bases. The CDR3 extends over 13 amino acids. The CDR3 reads CASSFTGNQPQHF. Here the CDR3 DNA reads TGTGCCAGCAGTTTTACGGGCAATCAGCCCCAGCATTTT.

The chain recombines TRBV30 with TRBJ2-3; D is ambiguous. The CDR3 is 15 amino acids. Between the trimmed V and J ends, which lost 0 bases and 0 bases, there was a span of 10 bases. Germline lookup yields CDR1 GTSNPN and CDR2 SVGIG (reference sequence). The CDR3 region is CAWSVLQMSTDTQYF. The DNA of the CDR3 is TGTGCCTGGAGTGTACTACAAATGAGCACAGATACGCAGTATTTT.

The chain uses TRBV27 and TRBJ2-1, with 7 bases identical to TRBD2. Per the germline V gene, CDR1 is MNHEY and CDR2 is SMNVEV (reference sequence). This CDR3 is built from 14 residues. V dropped 3 bases and J dropped 7; count of bases not matched to a gene: 6. The DNA for the CDR3 is TGTGCCAGCAGTTTCCTTGGGGGGGGAAATGAGCAGTTCTTC. This encodes CASSFLGGGNEQFF.

This chain connects TRBV28 to TRBJ1-4; D is possibly TRBD1 (6 bases). Germline V CDR1 and CDR2: MDHEN, SYDVKM. The CDR3 consists of 13 residues. Trimming removed 8 bases from V and 5 bases from J, with 12 bases in between. In DNA form, the CDR3 reads TGTGCCAGCTTTAACAGGGAGAATGAAAAACTGTTTTTT. It yields the protein CASFNRENEKLFF.

This clone was seen a single time. The chain has TRBV5-4 and TRBJ2-3; D not resolved. The CDR3 sequence is 13 residues long. V dropped 0 bases and J dropped 4 bases, with 6 bases sitting between them. Per germline, CDR1 SGHNT and CDR2 YYREEE (reference sequence). CDR3 region: CASSLAGADTQYF. The CDR3 nucleotides read TGTGCCAGCAGCTTGGCCGGCGCAGATACGCAGTATTTT.

V usage is TRBV19 and J usage is TRBJ2-2, with 7 nucleotides matching TRBD2. V shed 5 bases, J shed 3 bases, and the junction held 9 bases outside the gene matches. Germline CDR1 LNHDA, CDR2 SQIVND (reference sequence). The CDR3 is 16 amino acids. Here the CDR3 DNA reads TGTGCCAGTAGTCCCTTTCGGGAGGTAGACACCGGGGAGCTGTTTTTT. Translated, it gives CASSPFREVDTGELFF.

The chain uses TRBV27 and TRBJ1-1, with TRBD1 matching over 9 bases. The V gene's germline CDR1 is MNHEY and CDR2 SMNVEV (reference sequence). V shed 4 bases and J 4 bases; nucleotides not matched to a gene: 16. CDR3 size: 18 residues. The CDR3 bases are TGTGCCAGCAGTTCAGACCCCGGGACAGGGAAGGGAGGCACTGAAGCTTTCTTT. This gives the protein CASSSDPGTGKGGTEAFF.

This sequence joins TRBV27 and TRBJ1-2; D uncertain. Germline V gene sequence: CDR1 MNHEY, CDR2 SMNVEV (reference sequence). Trimming left V 6 bases short and J 7 bases short, with 12 bases between. This CDR3 spans 12 amino acids. This CDR3 reads CASSRPSGGYTF. The CDR3 DNA reads as TGTGCCAGCAGCCGGCCTTCTGGTGGCTACACCTTC.

The rearrangement uses TRBV6-5 and TRBJ2-7; TRBD1 matches 11 bases. Losses at the gene ends were 2 bases for V and 4 bases for J; bases not matched to a gene: 4. Germline CDR1 reads MNHEY; CDR2 reads SVGAGI. The CDR3 spans 15 residues. The CDR3 DNA reads TGTGCCAGCAGTTACCAGGACAGGGGGCTTTACGAGCAGTACTTC. Translated: CASSYQDRGLYEQYF.

The CDR3 sequence: CATRQAVGTPNTEAFF. CDR3 nucleotides: TGTGCCACCAGGCAGGCGGTCGGGACACCGAACACTGAAGCTTTCTTT. This chain connects TRBV10-3 to TRBJ1-1; possibly TRBD1 for D (6 bases). Germline V gene data show CDR1 as ENHRY and CDR2 as SYGVKD. Trimming left V 10 bases short and J 1 base short, with 22 bases between. The CDR3 loop spans 16 amino acids.

For this clone: This same CDR3 is encoded by further DNA sequences in the sample. The chain couples TRBV7-2 to TRBJ1-2, with D perhaps matching TRBD1 (5 bases). V lost 5 bases and J 2 bases, leaving 9 bases between the germline ends. The CDR3 totals 13 residues. Germline V CDR1 and CDR2: SGHTA, FQGNSA. CDR3 loop: CASSPGRNYGYTF. CDR3 nucleotide sequence: TGTGCCAGCAGCCCGGGACGGAACTATGGCTACACCTTC.

This chain links TRBV28 with TRBJ1-1; TRBD1 matches 7 bases. Germline loops: CDR1 MDHEN, CDR2 SYDVKM. With V trimmed by 5 bases and J by 3 bases, 9 bases remained unmatched. CDR3 length equals 15 residues. The CDR3 sequence is CASSPPWQGDTEAFF. DNA for the CDR3: TGTGCCAGCAGTCCACCGTGGCAGGGGGACACTGAAGCTTTCTTT. Full variable domain (remainder filled in from reference TRBV28 and TRBJ1-1): DVKVTQSSRYLVKRTGEKVFLECVQDMDHENMFWYRQDPGLGLRLIYFSYDVKMKEKGDIPEGYSVSREKKERFSLILESASTNQTSMYLCASSPPWQGDTEAFFGQGTRLTVV.